Described below is a single TCR beta chain sequence and its context. Its target is unknown. The sample originates from a study of OX40 agonist ivuxolimab in advanced cancers. Study-level information: Allowance was made for prior anti-PD-1, anti-PD-L1 or anti-CTLA-4 therapy, and 40% to 45% had some.

TCRdb's table, derived via immunoSEQ multiplex PCR, lists solely in-frame clones and lacks some. The table records over 15,000 clones, 65% to 90% of them present only once. This CDR3 region has 14 residues. Between the trimmed V and J ends, which lost 1 base and 5 bases, there was a span of 9 bases. Germline CDR1 is LNHDA and CDR2 is SQIVND (reference sequence). General study results and limits: Expanded clones were, on average, more numerous among CD8+ T cells than CD4+.

This chain connects TRBV19 to TRBJ2-4; weak D call: TRBD1 (6 bases). The receptor was derived from an adult with an advanced solid tumor such as melanoma, head and neck, liver or kidney cancer. This specimen was CD4+ or CD8+ T cells sorted from blood, taken in a trial of the OX40 agonist ivuxolimab. In nucleotides, the CDR3 is TGTGCCAGTAGTATAGCCAGGGGCGAAAACATTCAGTACTTC. It translates to CASSIARGENIQYF.